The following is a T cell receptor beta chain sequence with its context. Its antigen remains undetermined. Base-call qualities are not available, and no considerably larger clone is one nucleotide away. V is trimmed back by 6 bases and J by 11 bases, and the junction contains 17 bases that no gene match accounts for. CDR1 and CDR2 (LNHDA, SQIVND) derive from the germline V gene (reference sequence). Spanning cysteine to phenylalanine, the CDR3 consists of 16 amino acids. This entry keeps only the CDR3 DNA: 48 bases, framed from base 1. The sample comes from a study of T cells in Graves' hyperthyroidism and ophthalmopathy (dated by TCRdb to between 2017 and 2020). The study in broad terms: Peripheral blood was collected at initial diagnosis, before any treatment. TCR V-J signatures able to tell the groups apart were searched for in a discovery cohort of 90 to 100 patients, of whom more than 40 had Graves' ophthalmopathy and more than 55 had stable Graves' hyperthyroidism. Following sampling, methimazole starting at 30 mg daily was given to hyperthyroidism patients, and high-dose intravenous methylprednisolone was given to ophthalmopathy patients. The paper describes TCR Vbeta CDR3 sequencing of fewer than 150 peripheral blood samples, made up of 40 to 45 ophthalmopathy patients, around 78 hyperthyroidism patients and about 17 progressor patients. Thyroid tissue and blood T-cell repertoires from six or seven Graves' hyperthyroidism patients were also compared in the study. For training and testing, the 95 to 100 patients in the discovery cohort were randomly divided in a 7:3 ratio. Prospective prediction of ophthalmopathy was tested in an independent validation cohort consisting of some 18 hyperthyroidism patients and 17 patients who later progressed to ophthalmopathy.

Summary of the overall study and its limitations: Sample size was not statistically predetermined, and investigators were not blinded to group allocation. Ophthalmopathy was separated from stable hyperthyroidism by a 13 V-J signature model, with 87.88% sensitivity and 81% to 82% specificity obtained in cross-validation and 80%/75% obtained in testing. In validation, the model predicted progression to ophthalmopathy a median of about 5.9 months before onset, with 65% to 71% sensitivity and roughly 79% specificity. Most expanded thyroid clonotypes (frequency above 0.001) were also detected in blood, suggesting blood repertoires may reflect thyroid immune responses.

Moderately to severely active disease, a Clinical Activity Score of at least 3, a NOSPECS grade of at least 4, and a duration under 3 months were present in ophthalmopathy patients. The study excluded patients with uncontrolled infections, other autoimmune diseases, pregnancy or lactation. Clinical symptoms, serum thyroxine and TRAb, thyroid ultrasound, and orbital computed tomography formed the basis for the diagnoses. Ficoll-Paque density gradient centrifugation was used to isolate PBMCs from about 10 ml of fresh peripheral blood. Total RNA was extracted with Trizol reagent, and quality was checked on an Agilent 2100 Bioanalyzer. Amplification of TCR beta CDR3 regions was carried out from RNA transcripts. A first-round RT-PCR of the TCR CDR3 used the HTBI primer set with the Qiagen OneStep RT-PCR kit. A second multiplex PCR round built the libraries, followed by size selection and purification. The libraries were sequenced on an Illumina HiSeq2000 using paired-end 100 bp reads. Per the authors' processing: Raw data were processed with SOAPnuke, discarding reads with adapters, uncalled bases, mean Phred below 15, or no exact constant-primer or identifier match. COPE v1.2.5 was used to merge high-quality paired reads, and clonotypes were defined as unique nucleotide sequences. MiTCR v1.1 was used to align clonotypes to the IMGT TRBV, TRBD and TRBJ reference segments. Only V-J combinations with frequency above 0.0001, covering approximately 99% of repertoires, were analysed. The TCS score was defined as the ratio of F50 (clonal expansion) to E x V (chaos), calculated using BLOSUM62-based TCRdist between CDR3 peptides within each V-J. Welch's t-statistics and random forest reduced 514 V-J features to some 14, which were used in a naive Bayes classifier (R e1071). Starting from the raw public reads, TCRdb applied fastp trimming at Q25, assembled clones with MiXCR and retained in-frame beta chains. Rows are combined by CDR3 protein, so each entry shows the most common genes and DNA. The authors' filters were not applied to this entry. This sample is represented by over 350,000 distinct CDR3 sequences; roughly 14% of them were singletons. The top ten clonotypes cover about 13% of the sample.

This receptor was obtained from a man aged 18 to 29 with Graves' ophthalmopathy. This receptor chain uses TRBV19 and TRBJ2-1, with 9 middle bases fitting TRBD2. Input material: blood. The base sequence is TGTGCCAGTAGCACTAAAACGGGGCGGGAGGGTCTACAGCAGTTCTTC. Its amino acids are CASSTKTGREGLQQFF.